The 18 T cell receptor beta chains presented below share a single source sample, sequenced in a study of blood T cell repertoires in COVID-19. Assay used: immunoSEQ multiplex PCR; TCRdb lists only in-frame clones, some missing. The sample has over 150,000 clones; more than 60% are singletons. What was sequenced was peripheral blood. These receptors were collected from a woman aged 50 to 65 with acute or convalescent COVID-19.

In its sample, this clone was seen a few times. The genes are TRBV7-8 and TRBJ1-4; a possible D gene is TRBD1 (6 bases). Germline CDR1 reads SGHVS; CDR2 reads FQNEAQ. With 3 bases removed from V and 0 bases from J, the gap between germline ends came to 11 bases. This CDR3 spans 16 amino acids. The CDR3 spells CASSFQGFPTNEKLFF. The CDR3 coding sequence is TGTGCCAGCAGCTTTCAGGGGTTCCCAACTAATGAAAAACTGTTTTTT.

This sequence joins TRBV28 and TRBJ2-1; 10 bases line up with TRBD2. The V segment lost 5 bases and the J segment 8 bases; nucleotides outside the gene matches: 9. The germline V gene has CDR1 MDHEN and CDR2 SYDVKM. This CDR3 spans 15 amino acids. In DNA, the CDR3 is TGTGCCAGCAGTACCCAGCGGGGGGGGTTGGATGAGCAGTTCTTC. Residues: CASSTQRGGLDEQFF.

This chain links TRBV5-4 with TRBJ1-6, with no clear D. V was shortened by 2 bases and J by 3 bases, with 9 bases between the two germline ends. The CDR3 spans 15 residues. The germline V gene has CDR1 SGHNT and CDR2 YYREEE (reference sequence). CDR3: CASSFWSGYNSPLHF. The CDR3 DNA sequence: TGTGCCAGCAGCTTTTGGAGCGGCTATAATTCACCCCTCCACTTT.

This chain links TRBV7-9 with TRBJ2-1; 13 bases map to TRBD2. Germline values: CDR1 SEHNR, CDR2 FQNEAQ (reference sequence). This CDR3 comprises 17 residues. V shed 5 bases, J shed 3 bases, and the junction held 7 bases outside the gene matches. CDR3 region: CASSGPGLAGNYNEQFF. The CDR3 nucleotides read TGTGCCAGCAGCGGACCGGGACTAGCGGGAAACTACAATGAGCAGTTCTTC.

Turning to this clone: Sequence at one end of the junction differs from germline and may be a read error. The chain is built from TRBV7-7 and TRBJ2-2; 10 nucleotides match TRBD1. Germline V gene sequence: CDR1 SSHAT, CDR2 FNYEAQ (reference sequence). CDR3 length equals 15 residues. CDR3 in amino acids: CASSLGQGGTGELFF. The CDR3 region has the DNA TGTGCTAGCAGTCTCGGACAGGGGGGAACCGGGGAGCTGTTTTTT. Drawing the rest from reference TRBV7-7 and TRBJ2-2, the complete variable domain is GAGVSQSPRYKVTKRGQDVTLRCDPISSHATLYWYQQALGQGPEFLTYFNYEAQPDKSGLPSDRFSAERPEGSISTLTIQRTEQRDSAMYRCASSLGQGGTGELFFGEGSRLTVL.

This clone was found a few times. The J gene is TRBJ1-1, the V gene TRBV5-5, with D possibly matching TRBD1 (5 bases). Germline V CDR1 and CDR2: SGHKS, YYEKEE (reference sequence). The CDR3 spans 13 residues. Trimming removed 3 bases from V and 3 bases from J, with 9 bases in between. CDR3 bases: TGTGCCAGCAGCTCCCAGGGCTACACTGAAGCTTTCTTT. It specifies CASSSQGYTEAFF. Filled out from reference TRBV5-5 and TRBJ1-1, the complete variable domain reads DAGVTQSPTHLIKTRGQQVTLRCSPISGHKSVSWYQQVLGQGPQFIFQYYEKEERGRGNFPDRFSARQFPNYSSELNVNALLLGDSALYLCASSSQGYTEAFFGQGTRLTVV.

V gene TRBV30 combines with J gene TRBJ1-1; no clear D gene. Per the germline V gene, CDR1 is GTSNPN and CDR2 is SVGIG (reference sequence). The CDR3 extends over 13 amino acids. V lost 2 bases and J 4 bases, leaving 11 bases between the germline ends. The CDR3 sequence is CAWSPQFGTEAFF. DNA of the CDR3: TGTGCCTGGAGTCCCCAGTTTGGCACTGAAGCTTTCTTT. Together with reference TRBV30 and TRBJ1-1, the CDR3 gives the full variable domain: SQTIHQWPATLVQPVGSPLSLECTVEGTSNPNLYWYRQAAGRGLQLLFYSVGIGQISSEVPQNLSASRPQDRQFILSSKKLLLSDSGFYLCAWSPQFGTEAFFGQGTRLTVV.

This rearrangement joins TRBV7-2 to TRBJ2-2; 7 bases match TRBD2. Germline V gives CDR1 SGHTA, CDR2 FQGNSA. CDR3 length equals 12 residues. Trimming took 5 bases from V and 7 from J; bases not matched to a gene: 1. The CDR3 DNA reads TGTGCCAGCAGCACTAGCGTCGGGGAGCTGTTTTTT. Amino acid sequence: CASSTSVGELFF.

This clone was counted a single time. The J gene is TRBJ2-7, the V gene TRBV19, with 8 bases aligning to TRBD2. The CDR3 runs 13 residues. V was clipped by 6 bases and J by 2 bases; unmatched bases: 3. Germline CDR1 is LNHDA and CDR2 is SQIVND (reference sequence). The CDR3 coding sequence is TGTGCCAGTAGACCGGGAGGGACCTACGAGCAGTACTTC. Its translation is CASRPGGTYEQYF.

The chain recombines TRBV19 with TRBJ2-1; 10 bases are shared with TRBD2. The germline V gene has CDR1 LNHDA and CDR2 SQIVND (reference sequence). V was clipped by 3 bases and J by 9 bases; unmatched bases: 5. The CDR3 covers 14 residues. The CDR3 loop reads CASSISGGPVEQFF. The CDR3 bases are TGTGCCAGTAGTATTAGCGGGGGGCCGGTTGAGCAGTTCTTC.

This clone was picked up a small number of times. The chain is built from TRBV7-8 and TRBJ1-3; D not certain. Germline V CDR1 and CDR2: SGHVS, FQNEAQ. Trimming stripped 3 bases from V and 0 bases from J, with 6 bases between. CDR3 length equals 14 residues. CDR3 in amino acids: CASSFHSSGNTIYF. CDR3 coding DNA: TGTGCCAGCAGCTTCCATTCCTCTGGAAACACCATATATTTT.

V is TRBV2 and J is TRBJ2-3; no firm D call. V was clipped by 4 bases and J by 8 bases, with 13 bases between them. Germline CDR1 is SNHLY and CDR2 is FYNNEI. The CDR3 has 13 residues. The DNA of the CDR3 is TGTGCCAGCAGTGTGTATCCTACGGGTACGCAGTATTTT. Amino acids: CASSVYPTGTQYF.

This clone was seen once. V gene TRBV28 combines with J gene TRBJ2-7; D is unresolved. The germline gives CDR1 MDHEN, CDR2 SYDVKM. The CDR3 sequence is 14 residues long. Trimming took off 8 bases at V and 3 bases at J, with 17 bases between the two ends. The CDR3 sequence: CASAKEVTVYEQYF. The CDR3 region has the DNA TGTGCCAGCGCAAAAGAGGTGACCGTCTACGAGCAGTACTTC.

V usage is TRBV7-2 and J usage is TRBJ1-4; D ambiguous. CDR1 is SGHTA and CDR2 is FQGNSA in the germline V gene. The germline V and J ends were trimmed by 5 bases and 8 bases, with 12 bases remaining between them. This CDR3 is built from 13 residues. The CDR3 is CASSPGDGEKLFF. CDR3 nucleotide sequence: TGTGCCAGCAGCCCCGGAGATGGGGAAAAACTGTTTTTT.

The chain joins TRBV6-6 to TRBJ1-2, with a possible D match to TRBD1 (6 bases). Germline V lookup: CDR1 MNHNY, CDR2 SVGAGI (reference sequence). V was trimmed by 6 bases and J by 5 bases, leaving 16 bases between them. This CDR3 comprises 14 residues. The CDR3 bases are TGTGCCAGCAGCGTCGGGACCGGGACATATGGCTACACCTTC. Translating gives CASSVGTGTYGYTF.

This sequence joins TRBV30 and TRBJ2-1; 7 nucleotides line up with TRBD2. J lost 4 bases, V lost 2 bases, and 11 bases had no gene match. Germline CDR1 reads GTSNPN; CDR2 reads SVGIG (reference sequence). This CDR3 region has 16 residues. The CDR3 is CAWSFIAGQSYNEQFF. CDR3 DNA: TGTGCCTGGAGTTTTATAGCGGGTCAGTCTTACAATGAGCAGTTCTTC.

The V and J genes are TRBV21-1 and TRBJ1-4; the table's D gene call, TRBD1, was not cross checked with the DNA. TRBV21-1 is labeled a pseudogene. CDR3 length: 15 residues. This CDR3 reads CASSTSGKSDEKLFF. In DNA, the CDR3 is TGTGCCAGCAGCACATCAGGGAAATCGGATGAAAAACTGTTTTTT.

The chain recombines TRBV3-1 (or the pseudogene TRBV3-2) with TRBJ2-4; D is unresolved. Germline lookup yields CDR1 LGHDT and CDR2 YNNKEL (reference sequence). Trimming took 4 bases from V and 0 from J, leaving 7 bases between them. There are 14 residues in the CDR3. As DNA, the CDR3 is TGTGCCAGCAGCCTTTTACTAGCCAAAAACATTCAGTACTTC. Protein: CASSLLLAKNIQYF.